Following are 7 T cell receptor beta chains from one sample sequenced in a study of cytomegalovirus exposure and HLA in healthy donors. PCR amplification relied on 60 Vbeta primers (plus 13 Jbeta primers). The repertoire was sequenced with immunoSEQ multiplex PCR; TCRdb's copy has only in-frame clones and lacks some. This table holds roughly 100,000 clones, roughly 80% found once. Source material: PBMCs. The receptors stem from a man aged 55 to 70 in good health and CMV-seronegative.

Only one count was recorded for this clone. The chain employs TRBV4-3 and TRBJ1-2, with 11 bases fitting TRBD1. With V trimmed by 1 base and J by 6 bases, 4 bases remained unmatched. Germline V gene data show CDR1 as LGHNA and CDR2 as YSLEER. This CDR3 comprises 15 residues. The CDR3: CASSQVGTGGDGYTF. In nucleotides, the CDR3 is TGCGCCAGCAGCCAAGTTGGGACAGGGGGTGATGGCTACACCTTC.

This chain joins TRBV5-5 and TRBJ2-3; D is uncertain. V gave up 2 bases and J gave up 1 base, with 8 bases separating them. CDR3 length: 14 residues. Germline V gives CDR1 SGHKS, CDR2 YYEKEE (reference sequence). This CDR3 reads CASSFSPGTDTQYF. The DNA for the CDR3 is TGTGCCAGCAGCTTTTCCCCAGGCACAGATACGCAGTATTTT.

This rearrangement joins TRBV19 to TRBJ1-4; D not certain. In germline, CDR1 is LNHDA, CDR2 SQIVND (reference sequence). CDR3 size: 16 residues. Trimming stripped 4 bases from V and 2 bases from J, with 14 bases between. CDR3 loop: CASSTPRGETNEKLFF. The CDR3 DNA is TGTGCCAGTAGTACCCCCCGTGGGGAGACTAATGAAAAACTGTTTTTT.

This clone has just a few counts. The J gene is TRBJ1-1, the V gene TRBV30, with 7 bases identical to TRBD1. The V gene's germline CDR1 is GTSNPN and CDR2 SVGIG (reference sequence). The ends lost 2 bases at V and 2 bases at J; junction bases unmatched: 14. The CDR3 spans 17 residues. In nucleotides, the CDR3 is TGTGCCTGGAGTCCTCGACAGGGAGGTTGGCGAAACACTGAAGCTTTCTTT. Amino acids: CAWSPRQGGWRNTEAFF.

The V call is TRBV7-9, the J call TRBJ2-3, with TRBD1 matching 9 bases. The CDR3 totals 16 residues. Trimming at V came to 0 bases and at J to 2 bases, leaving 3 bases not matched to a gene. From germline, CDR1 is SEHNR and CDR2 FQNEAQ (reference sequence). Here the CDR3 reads CASSLAWDRATDTQYF. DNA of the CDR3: TGTGCCAGCAGCTTAGCGTGGGACAGGGCCACAGATACGCAGTATTTT.

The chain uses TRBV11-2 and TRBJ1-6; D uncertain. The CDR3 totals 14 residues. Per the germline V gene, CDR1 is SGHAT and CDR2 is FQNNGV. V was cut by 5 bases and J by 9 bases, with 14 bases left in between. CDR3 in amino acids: CASSLRVPGSPLHF. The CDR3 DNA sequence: TGTGCCAGCAGCCTCCGGGTTCCCGGTTCACCCCTCCACTTT.

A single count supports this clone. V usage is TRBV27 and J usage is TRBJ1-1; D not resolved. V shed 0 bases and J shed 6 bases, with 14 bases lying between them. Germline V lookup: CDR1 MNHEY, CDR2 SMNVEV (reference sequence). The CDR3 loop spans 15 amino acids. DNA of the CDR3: TGTGCCAGCAGTTTATCGTTCAAGATGAGGTCTGAAGCTTTCTTT. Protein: CASSLSFKMRSEAFF.